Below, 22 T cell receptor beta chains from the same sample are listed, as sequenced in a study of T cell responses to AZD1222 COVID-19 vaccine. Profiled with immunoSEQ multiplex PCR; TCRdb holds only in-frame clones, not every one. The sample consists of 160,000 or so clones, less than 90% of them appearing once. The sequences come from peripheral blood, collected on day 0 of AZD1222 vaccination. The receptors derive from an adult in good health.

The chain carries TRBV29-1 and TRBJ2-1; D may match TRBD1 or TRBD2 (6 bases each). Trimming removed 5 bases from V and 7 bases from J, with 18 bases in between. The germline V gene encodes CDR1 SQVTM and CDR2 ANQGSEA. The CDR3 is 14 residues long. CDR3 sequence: CSVSTGSRGNEQFF. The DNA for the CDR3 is TGCAGCGTTTCCACAGGGTCTCGGGGGAATGAGCAGTTCTTC.

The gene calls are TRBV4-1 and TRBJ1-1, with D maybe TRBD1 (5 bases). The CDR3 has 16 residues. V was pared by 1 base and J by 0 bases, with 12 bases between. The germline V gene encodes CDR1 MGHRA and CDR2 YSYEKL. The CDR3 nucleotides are TGCGCCAGCAGCCAAGGAACGAGACAGCTGAACACTGAAGCTTTCTTT. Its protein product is CASSQGTRQLNTEAFF.

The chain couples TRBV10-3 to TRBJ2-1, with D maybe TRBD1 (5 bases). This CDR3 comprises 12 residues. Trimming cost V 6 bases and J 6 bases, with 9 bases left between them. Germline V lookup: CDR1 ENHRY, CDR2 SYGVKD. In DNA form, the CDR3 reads TGTGCCATCAGGGACAAGATCAATGAGCAGTTCTTC. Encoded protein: CAIRDKINEQFF.

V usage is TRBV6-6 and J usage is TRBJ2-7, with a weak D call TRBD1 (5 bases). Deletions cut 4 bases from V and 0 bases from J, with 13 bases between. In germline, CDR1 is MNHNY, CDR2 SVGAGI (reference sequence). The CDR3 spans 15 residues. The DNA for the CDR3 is TGTGCCAGCAGTTCCCCCGGGCAGGGCTCCTACGAGCAGTACTTC. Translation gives CASSSPGQGSYEQYF.

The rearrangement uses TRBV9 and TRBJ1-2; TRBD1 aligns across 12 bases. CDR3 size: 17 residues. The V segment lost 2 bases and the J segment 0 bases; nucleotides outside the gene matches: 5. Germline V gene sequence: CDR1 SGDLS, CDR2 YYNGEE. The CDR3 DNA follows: TGTGCCAGCAGCGTTCGGGACAGGGGGCGAGCTAACTATGGCTACACCTTC. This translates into CASSVRDRGRANYGYTF.

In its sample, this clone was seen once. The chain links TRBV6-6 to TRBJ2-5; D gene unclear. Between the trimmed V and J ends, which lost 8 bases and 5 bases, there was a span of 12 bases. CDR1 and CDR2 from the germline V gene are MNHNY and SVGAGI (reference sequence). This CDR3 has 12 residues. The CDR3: CASAALTETQYF. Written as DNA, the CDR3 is TGTGCCAGCGCTGCGTTAACTGAGACCCAGTACTTC.

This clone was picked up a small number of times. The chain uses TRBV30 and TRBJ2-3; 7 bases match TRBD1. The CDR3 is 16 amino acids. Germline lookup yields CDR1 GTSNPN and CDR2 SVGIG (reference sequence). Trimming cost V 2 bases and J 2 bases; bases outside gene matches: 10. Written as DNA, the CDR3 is TGTGCCTGGAGTCCGAAGGACAGGCGGGTCACAGATACGCAGTATTTT. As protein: CAWSPKDRRVTDTQYF.

CDR3 sequence reads: CASSSSTGDQFF. CDR3 DNA sequence: TGTGCCAGCAGCTCATCGACAGGGGACCAGTTTTTT. The rearrangement joins TRBV7-9 to TRBJ1-4, with 8 positions matching TRBD1. The CDR3 is 12 residues long. With 4 bases clipped from V and 16 bases from J, the junction kept 8 bases outside the gene matches. The germline V gene encodes CDR1 SEHNR and CDR2 FQNEAQ (reference sequence).

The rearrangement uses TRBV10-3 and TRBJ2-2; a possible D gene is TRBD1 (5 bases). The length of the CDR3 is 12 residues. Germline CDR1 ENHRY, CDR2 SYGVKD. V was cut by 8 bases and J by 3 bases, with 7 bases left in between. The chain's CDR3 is CAIARDTGELFF. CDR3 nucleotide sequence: TGTGCCATCGCCAGGGACACCGGGGAGCTGTTTTTT.

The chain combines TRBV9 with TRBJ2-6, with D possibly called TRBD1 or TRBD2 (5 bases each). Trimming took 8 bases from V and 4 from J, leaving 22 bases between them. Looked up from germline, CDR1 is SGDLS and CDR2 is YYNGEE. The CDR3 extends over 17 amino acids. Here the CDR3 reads CASTPGAPGKGANVLTF. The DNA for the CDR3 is TGTGCCAGTACCCCCGGGGCCCCAGGAAAAGGGGCCAACGTCCTGACTTTC.

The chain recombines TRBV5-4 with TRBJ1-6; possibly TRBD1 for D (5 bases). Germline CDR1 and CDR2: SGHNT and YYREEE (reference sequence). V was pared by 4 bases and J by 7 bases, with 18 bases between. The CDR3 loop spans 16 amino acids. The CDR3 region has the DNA TGTGCCAGCAGCAGCCTTGGGAGGGGCCGCAATTCACCCCTCCACTTT. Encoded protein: CASSSLGRGRNSPLHF.

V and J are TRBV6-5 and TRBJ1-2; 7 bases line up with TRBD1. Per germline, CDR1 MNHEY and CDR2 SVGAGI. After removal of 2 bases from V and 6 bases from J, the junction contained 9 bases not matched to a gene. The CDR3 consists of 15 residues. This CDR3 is CASSYGRQGVDGYTF. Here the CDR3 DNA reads TGTGCCAGCAGTTACGGCCGACAGGGAGTCGATGGCTACACCTTC.

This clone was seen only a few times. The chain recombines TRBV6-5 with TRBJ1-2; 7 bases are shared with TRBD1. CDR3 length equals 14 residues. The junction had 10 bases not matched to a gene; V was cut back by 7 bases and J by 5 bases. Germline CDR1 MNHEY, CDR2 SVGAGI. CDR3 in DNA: TGTGCCAGCAAAAACAGGGGTACTTGGTATGGCTACACCTTC. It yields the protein CASKNRGTWYGYTF.

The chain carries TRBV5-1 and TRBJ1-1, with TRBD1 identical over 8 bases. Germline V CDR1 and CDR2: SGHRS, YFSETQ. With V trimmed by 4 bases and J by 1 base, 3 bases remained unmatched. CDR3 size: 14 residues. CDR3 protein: CASSDDRGNTEAFF. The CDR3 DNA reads TGCGCCAGCAGCGACGACAGGGGGAACACTGAAGCTTTCTTT.

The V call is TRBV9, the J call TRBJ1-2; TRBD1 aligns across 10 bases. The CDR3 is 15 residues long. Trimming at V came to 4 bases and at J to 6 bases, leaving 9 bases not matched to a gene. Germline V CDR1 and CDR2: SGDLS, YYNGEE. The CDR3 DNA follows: TGTGCCAGCAGCTTTCAGACAGGGGGCGCGGATGGCTACACCTTC. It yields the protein CASSFQTGGADGYTF.

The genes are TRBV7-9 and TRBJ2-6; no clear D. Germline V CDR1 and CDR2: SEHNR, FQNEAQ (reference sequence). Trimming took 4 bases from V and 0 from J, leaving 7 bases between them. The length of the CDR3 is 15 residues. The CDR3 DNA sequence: TGTGCCAGCAGCTCCGCAGTCTCTGGGGCCAACGTCCTGACTTTC. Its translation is CASSSAVSGANVLTF. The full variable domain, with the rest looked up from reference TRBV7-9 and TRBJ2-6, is DTGVSQNPRHKITKRGQNVTFRCDPISEHNRLYWYRQTLGQGPEFLTYFQNEAQLEKSRLLSDRFSAERPKGSFSTLEIQRTEQGDSAMYLCASSSAVSGANVLTFGAGSRLTVL.

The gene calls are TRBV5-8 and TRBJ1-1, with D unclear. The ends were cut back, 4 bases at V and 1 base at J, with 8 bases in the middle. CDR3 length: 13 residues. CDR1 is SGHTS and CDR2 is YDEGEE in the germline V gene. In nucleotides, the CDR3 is TGTGCCAGCAGCGCGGGCCCGAACACTGAAGCTTTCTTT. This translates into CASSAGPNTEAFF.

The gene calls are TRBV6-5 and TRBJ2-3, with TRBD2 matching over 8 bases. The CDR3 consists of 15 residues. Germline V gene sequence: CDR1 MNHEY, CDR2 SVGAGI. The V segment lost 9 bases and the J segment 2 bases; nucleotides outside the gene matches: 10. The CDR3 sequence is CASKTSAGNTDTQYF. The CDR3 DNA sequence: TGTGCCAGTAAGACTAGCGCGGGGAACACAGATACGCAGTATTTT.

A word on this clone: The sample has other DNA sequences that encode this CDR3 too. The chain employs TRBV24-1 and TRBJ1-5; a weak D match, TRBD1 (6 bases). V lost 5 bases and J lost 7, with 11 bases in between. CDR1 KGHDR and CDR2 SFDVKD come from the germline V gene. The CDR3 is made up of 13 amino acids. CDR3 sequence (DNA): TGTGCCACCAGTGTAGGGGGGAACCAGCCCCAGCATTTT. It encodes CATSVGGNQPQHF.

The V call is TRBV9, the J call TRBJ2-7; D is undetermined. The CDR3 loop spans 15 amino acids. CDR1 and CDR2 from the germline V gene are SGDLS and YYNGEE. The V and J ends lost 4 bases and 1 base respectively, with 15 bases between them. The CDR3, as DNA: TGTGCCAGCAGCCCCCGAGACCAGAGTTCCTACGAGCAGTACTTC. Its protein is CASSPRDQSSYEQYF. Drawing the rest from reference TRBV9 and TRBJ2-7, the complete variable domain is DSGVTQTPKHLITATGQRVTLRCSPRSGDLSVYWYQQSLDQGLQFLIQYYNGEERAKGNILERFSAQQFPDLHSELNLSSLELGDSALYFCASSPRDQSSYEQYFGPGTRLTVT.

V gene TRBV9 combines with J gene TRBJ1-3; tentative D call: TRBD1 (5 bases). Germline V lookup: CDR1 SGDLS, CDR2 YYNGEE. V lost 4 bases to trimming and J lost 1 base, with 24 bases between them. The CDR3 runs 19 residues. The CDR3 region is CASSRAPFGGEGSGNTIYF. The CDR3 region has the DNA TGTGCCAGCAGCAGGGCCCCCTTCGGGGGGGAAGGATCTGGAAACACCATATATTTT.

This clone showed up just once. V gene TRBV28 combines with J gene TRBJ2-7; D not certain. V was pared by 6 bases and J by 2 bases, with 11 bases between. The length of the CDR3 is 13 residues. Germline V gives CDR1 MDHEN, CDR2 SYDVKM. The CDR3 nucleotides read TGTGCCAGCAGGGCGGACGGAACCTACGAGCAGTACTTC. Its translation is CASRADGTYEQYF. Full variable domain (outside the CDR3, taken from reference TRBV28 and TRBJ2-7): DVKVTQSSRYLVKRTGEKVFLECVQDMDHENMFWYRQDPGLGLRLIYFSYDVKMKEKGDIPEGYSVSREKKERFSLILESASTNQTSMYLCASRADGTYEQYFGPGTRLTVT.